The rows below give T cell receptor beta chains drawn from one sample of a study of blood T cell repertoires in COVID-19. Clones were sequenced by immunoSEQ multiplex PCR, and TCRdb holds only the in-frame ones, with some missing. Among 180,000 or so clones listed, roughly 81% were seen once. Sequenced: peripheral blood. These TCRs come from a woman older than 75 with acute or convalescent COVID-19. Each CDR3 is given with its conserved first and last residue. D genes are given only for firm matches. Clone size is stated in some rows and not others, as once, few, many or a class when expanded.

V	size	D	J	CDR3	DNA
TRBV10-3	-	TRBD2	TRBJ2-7	CAISVGTSGTEQYF	TGTGCCATCAGTGTAGGGACTAGCGGAACCGAGCAGTACTTC
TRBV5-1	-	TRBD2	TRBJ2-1	CASSLSGRVYNEQFF	TGCGCCAGCAGCCTTAGCGGGAGGGTCTACAATGAGCAGTTCTTC
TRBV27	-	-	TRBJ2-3	CASSLVGDFNTDTQYF	TGTGCCAGCAGTTTAGTCGGGGACTTTAACACAGATACGCAGTATTTT
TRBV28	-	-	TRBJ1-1	CASSPIIRRTEAFF	TGTGCCAGCAGTCCCATAATTAGGAGGACTGAAGCTTTCTTT
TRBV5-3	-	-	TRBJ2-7	CARSIRSTRSSYEQYF	TGTGCCAGAAGCATTCGGAGCACTCGGAGCTCCTACGAGCAGTACTTC
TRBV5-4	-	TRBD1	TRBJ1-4	CASSLERGRSEKLFF	TGTGCCAGCAGCTTGGAGAGGGGGCGATCAGAAAAACTGTTTTTT
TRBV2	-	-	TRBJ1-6	CASSGEGASNNSPLHF	TGTGCCAGCAGTGGAGAAGGGGCCTCGAATAATTCACCCCTCCACTTT
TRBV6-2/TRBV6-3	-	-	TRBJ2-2	CASSTSRDSNTGELFF	TGTGCCAGCAGTACATCTCGGGACTCGAACACCGGGGAGCTGTTTTTT
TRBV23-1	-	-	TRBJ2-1	CASSPPWYREIISSYNEQFF	TGCGCCAGCAGTCCCCCCTGGTACAGGGAGATTATAAGCTCCTACAATGAGCAGTTCTTC
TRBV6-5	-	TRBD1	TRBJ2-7	CASSRRDRVVEQYF	TGTGCCAGCAGCCGCCGGGACAGGGTTGTCGAGCAGTACTTC
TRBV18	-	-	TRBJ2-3	CASSPLSSSSNTDTQYF	TGTGCCAGCTCACCACTGTCCTCAAGCTCCAACACAGATACGCAGTATTTT
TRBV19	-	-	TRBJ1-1	CASSSGTPAFF	TGTGCCAGTAGTAGCGGGACTCCAGCTTTCTTT
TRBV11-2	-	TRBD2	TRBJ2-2	CASSPTGLATTGELFF	TGTGCCAGCAGCCCGACAGGACTAGCGACCACCGGGGAGCTGTTTTTT
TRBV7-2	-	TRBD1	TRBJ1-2	CASSYSTGGYGYTF	TGTGCCAGCAGCTATTCGACAGGGGGCTATGGCTACACCTTC
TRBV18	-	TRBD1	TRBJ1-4	CASQGDRVNEKLFF	TGTGCCAGCCAAGGGGACAGGGTAAATGAAAAACTGTTTTTT
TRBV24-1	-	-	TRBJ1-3	CATSDGRSSGNTIYF	TGTGCCACCAGTGATGGCCGATCCTCTGGAAACACCATATATTTT
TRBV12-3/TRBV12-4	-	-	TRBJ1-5	CASTPQGWQPQHF	TGTGCCAGCACCCCTCAGGGCTGGCAGCCCCAGCATTTT
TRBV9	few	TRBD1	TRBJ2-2	CASSPQGAGELFF	TGTGCCAGCAGCCCACAGGGGGCCGGGGAGCTGTTTTTT
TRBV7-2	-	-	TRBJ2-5	CASSLLETQYF	TGTGCCAGCAGCCTTTTAGAGACCCAGTACTTC
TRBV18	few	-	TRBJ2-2	CASSLMTANTGELFF	TGTGCCAGCTCACTGATGACAGCGAACACCGGGGAGCTGTTTTTT
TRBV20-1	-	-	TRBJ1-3	CSASSGGKGNTIYF	TGCAGTGCTAGTTCGGGGGGCAAGGGAAACACCATATATTTT
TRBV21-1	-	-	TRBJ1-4	CARLATNEKLFF	TGTGCCAGACTAGCAACTAATGAAAAACTGTTTTTT
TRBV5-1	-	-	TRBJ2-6	CASSLALGDAGANVLTF	TGCGCCAGCAGCTTAGCCCTAGGGGATGCTGGGGCCAACGTCCTGACTTTC
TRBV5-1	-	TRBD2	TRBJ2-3	CASSFGTSGYTDTQYF	TGCGCCAGCAGCTTTGGGACTAGCGGGTACACAGATACGCAGTATTTT
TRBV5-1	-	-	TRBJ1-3	CASSPPDRDSGNTIYF	TGCGCCAGCAGCCCCCCCGACAGAGACTCTGGAAACACCATATATTTT
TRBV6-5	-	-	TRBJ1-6	CASSKRTAKTSPLHF	TGTGCCAGCAGCAAACGGACAGCCAAGACCTCCCCCCTCCACTTT
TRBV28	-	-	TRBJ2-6	CASRRTDSFLSGANVLTF	TGTGCCAGCAGGCGTACCGACAGTTTTCTCTCTGGGGCCAACGTCCTGACTTTC
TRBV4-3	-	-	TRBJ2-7	CASSQEARFTNEQYF	TGCGCCAGCAGCCAAGAGGCTAGATTCACGAACGAGCAGTACTTC
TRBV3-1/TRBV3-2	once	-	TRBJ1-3	CASSPQTSGNTIYF	TGTGCCAGCAGCCCTCAAACATCTGGAAACACCATATATTTT
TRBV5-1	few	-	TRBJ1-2	CASGGLTNYGYTF	TGCGCCAGCGGGGGACTCACTAACTATGGCTACACCTTC
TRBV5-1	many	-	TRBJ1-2	CASSLIPGALANYGYTF	TGCGCCAGCAGCTTGATCCCAGGGGCCCTAGCTAACTATGGCTACACCTTC
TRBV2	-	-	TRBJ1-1	CASFREFDTEAFF	TGTGCCAGTTTCAGGGAATTCGACACTGAAGCTTTCTTT
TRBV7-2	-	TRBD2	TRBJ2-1	CASSLVVAGGHYNEQFF	TGTGCCAGCAGCTTAGTAGTGGCGGGAGGTCACTACAATGAGCAGTTCTTC
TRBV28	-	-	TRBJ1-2	CASSLGRNYGYTF	TGTGCCAGCAGTTTAGGGAGGAACTATGGCTACACCTTC
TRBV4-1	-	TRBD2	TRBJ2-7	CASSLKTSGRSYEQYF	TGCGCCAGCAGCCTAAAGACTAGCGGGAGATCCTACGAGCAGTACTTC
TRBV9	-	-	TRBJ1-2	CASSTREGRSDGYTF	TGTGCCAGCAGCACCCGAGAGGGTCGTTCTGATGGCTACACCTTC
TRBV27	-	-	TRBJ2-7	CASSLSGHSYEQYF	TGTGCCAGCAGTTTATCGGGCCACTCCTACGAGCAGTACTTC
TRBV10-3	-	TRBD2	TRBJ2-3	CATREGIFMQYF	TGTGCCACCCGGGAGGGTATCTTTATGCAGTATTTT
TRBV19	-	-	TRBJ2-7	CANPPSLSSYEQYF	TGTGCCAACCCCCCTAGCCTCAGCTCCTACGAGCAGTACTTC
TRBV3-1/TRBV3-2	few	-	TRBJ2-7	CASSPALGGLEQYF	TGTGCCAGCAGCCCCGCGTTAGGAGGGCTCGAGCAGTACTTC
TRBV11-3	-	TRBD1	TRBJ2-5	CASSRRDRDQETQYF	TGTGCCAGCAGCCGCCGGGACAGGGACCAAGAGACCCAGTACTTC
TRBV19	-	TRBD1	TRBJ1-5	CASSTGQDQPQHF	TGTGCCAGTAGTACAGGACAGGATCAGCCCCAGCATTTT
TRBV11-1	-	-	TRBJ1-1	CASSLARIGGWSEAFF	TGTGCCAGCAGCTTAGCGCGGATCGGGGGATGGTCTGAAGCTTTCTTT
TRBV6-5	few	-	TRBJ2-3	CASWGFLTGTDTQYF	TGTGCCAGCTGGGGGTTTCTAACAGGGACAGATACGCAGTATTTT
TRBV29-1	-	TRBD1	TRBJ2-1	CSVVRGSYNEQFF	TGCAGCGTGGTCAGGGGGAGTTACAATGAGCAGTTCTTC
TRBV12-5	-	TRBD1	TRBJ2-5	CASGLGQGHQETQYF	TGTGCTAGTGGTTTGGGACAGGGCCACCAAGAGACCCAGTACTTC
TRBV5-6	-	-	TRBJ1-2	CASSLGRNGYTF	TGTGCCAGCAGCTTGGGGAGGAATGGCTACACCTTC
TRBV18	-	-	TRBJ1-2	CASSPPGAVYGYTF	TGTGCCAGCTCACCACCGGGGGCAGTCTATGGCTACACCTTC
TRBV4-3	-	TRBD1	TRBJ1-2	CASSPQGGTSYGYTF	TGCGCCAGCAGCCCACAGGGGGGGACAAGCTATGGCTACACCTTC
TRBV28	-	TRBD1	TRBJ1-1	CASRTLRGLRTEAFF	TGTGCCAGCAGAACCCTCAGGGGGTTACGGACTGAAGCTTTCTTT
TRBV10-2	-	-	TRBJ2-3	CASSEAASTDTQYF	TGCGCCAGCAGTGAAGCGGCGAGCACAGATACGCAGTATTTT
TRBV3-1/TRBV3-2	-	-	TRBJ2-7	CASSQDFWCGRSYEQYF	TGTGCCAGCAGCCAAGATTTTTGGTGCGGCCGTTCCTACGAGCAGTACTTC
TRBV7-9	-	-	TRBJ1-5	CASSSREGQPQHF	TGTGCCAGCAGTTCCAGGGAGGGTCAGCCCCAGCATTTT
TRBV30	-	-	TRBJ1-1	CAWDFYQNTEAFF	TGTGCCTGGGACTTCTATCAGAACACTGAAGCTTTCTTT
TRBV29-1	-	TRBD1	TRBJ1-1	CSAGTGVSTEAFF	TGCAGCGCCGGGACAGGGGTGAGTACTGAAGCTTTCTTT
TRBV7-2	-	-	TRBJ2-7	CASSSYRGPYEQYF	TGTGCCAGCAGTTCCTACAGAGGGCCCTACGAGCAGTACTTC
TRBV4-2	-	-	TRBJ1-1	CASSQSTANTEAFF	TGTGCCAGCAGCCAGAGCACAGCGAACACTGAAGCTTTCTTT